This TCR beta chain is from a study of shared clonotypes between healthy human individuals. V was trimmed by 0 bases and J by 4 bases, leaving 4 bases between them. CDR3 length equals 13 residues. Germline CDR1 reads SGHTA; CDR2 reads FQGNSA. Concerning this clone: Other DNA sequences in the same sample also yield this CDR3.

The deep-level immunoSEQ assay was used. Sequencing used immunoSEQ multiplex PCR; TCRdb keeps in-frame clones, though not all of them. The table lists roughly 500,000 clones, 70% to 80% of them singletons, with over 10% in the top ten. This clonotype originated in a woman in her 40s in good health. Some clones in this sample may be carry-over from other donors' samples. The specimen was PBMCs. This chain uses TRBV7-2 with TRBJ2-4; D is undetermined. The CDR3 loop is CASSLAGKNIQYF. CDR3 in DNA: TGTGCCAGCAGCTTAGCGGGAAAAAACATTCAGTACTTC.